These 11 T cell receptor beta chains were all obtained from the same sample, sequenced in a study of control samples from healthy donors and cancer patients. The method was immunoSEQ multiplex PCR; TCRdb's version includes in-frame clones alone and lacks a portion of them. The sample has 90,000 to 100,000 clones; less than 95% are singletons. Sample: blood. These receptors were taken from a woman between 18 and 29 years old in good health.

V is TRBV4-2 and J is TRBJ1-4; the match to TRBD1 covers 8 bases. J was trimmed by 6 bases and V by 0 bases; bases with no gene match: 9. Germline lookup yields CDR1 LGHNA and CDR2 YNFKEQ. This CDR3 contains 17 residues. The CDR3 loop is CASSQDGRTGWDEKLFF. The CDR3 DNA follows: TGTGCCAGCAGCCAAGATGGGAGGACAGGGTGGGATGAAAAACTGTTTTTT.

The CDR3, as DNA: TGTGCCAGCAGGAAGGTCGACAGGGGAAATGAAAAACTGTTTTTT. Translation: CASRKVDRGNEKLFF. This chain links TRBV5-6 with TRBJ1-4; 8 nucleotides match TRBD1. Looked up from germline, CDR1 is SGHDT and CDR2 is YYEEEE. The CDR3 spans 15 residues. V shed 5 bases, J shed 5 bases, and the junction held 8 bases outside the gene matches.

This sequence joins TRBV7-9 and TRBJ2-7; maybe TRBD1 (5 bases). Trimming took 7 bases from V and 2 from J, leaving 9 bases between them. CDR1 and CDR2 (germline): SEHNR, FQNEAQ (reference sequence). The CDR3 sequence is 12 residues long. CDR3 sequence (DNA): TGTGCCAGCACCCCAGGGACCTACGAGCAGTACTTC. This codes for CASTPGTYEQYF.

The chain carries TRBV9 and TRBJ2-1; the D gene could be TRBD1 or TRBD2 (5 bases each). In germline, CDR1 is SGDLS, CDR2 YYNGEE. The CDR3 loop spans 14 amino acids. V lost 0 bases to trimming and J lost 3 bases, with 7 bases between them. The CDR3 bases are TGTGCCAGCAGCGTAGGAGGGGACTACAATGAGCAGTTCTTC. Protein product: CASSVGGDYNEQFF.

The sample holds a few counts of this clone. V usage is TRBV5-1 and J usage is TRBJ2-5; the D gene is possibly TRBD1 (6 bases). Trimming took off 4 bases at V and 5 bases at J, with 18 bases between the two ends. CDR3 length: 15 residues. CDR1 and CDR2 (germline): SGHRS, YFSETQ. As DNA, the CDR3 is TGCGCCAGCAGCAGAATACACAGGGAAGGGGAGACCCAGTACTTC. Translated: CASSRIHREGETQYF.

This clone was observed a handful of times. V usage is TRBV7-8 and J usage is TRBJ1-1; 8 nucleotides match TRBD1. J lost 10 bases, V lost 0 bases, and 7 bases had no gene match. The germline V gene has CDR1 SGHVS and CDR2 FQNEAQ. The CDR3 covers 14 residues. CDR3 loop: CASSLASGQGGAFF. CDR3 bases: TGTGCCAGCAGCTTAGCAAGTGGACAGGGAGGAGCTTTCTTT.

The chain carries TRBV7-8 and TRBJ2-7, with D unclear. CDR1 is SGHVS and CDR2 is FQNEAQ in the germline V gene. This CDR3 is built from 12 residues. The V end was cut by 3 bases, the J end by 6 bases, with 9 bases between. The CDR3 DNA is TGTGCCAGCAGCTTCCCCGCCAGCGAGCAGTACTTC. It is translated as CASSFPASEQYF.

The rearrangement joins TRBV27 to TRBJ1-2; no clear D. This CDR3 is 13 amino acids long. Per the germline V gene, CDR1 is MNHEY and CDR2 is SMNVEV (reference sequence). Trimming removed 6 bases at V and 4 bases at J, with 12 bases between. CDR3 amino acids: CASSRVVGYGYTF. CDR3 coding DNA: TGTGCCAGCAGCCGAGTGGTGGGCTATGGCTACACCTTC.

The chain is built from TRBV19 and TRBJ1-2; TRBD1 agrees at 12 bases. CDR3 length: 15 amino acids. In germline, CDR1 is LNHDA, CDR2 SQIVND (reference sequence). V trimming: 5 bases; J trimming: 5 bases; junction bases outside the gene matches: 6. CDR3 in DNA: TGTGCCAGTAGTGTCCGGGACAGGGGGCAATATGGCTACACCTTC. It translates to CASSVRDRGQYGYTF.

The rearrangement joins TRBV7-2 to TRBJ1-4, with D maybe TRBD1 (5 bases). With 1 base removed from V and 10 bases from J, the gap between germline ends came to 7 bases. Germline-derived CDR1 and CDR2 are SGHTA and FQGNSA. The CDR3 is made up of 12 amino acids. The CDR3 is CASSLEGRKLFF. Here the CDR3 DNA reads TGTGCCAGCAGCTTAGAGGGACGAAAACTGTTTTTT.

The rearrangement joins TRBV4-1 to TRBJ1-2, with D possibly being TRBD1 (5 bases). CDR1 and CDR2 (germline): MGHRA, YSYEKL. Trimming took 1 base from V and 8 from J, leaving 17 bases between them. The CDR3 contains 15 residues. The CDR3 sequence is CASSQGQGPRIGYTF. The CDR3 nucleotides read TGCGCCAGCAGCCAAGGTCAGGGCCCCCGGATCGGCTACACCTTC.